This is a list of T cell receptor beta chains from one sample in a study of cytomegalovirus exposure and HLA in healthy donors. Measured with immunoSEQ multiplex PCR; TCRdb has only the in-frame clones, and not every one. The sample has about 130,000 clones, more than 8% seen once. The sequencing sample was made of PBMCs. The receptors here all came from a man aged 40-50 years in good health and CMV-seronegative. The conserved cysteine and the conserved F or W are not part of the CDR3 here.

v_gene: TRBV11-2; CDR3aa: ASSLSSYNSPLH
v_gene: TRBV7-9; CDR3aa: ASSSGKTGPNQPQH
v_gene: TRBV7-9; CDR3aa: ASSLPGSLSDTQY
v_gene: TRBV5-1; CDR3aa: ASSRAGGSTDTQY
v_gene: TRBV11-2; CDR3aa: ASSLGGLALGNEQF
v_gene: TRBV4-1; CDR3aa: ASSLGQGGEQY
v_gene: TRBV5-4; CDR3aa: ASSLDSTETQY
v_gene: TRBV27; CDR3aa: ATGTGSYNEQF
v_gene: TRBV18; CDR3aa: ASSPSPGHLPPTEAF
v_gene: TRBV28; CDR3aa: ASSLLNGQREAF
v_gene: TRBV6-5; CDR3aa: ASSEGANTGELF
v_gene: TRBV19; CDR3aa: ASSIDPGETQY
v_gene: TRBV5-1; CDR3aa: ASSTQQGVEAF
v_gene: TRBV28; CDR3aa: ASSLTTNYGYT
v_gene: TRBV6-6; CDR3aa: ASSYSEGGLDGYT
v_gene: TRBV6-1; CDR3aa: ASSEYYTEAF
v_gene: TRBV7-9; CDR3aa: ASSFYSGGAYNEQF
v_gene: TRBV30; CDR3aa: AWRTVSSYEQY
v_gene: TRBV9; CDR3aa: ASSVGPASSTDTQY
v_gene: TRBV4-1; CDR3aa: ASSRQDRSTDTQY
v_gene: TRBV7-9; CDR3aa: ASSQTAATNEKLF
v_gene: TRBV7-2; CDR3aa: ASSLVSGTGQNTIY
v_gene: TRBV5-1; CDR3aa: ASSPGTVNTGELF
v_gene: TRBV15; CDR3aa: ATSRGEGTGGRYGYT
v_gene: TRBV2; CDR3aa: ASTEKGDRVIAF
v_gene: TRBV11-2; CDR3aa: ASSLTGGRAGELF
v_gene: TRBV2; CDR3aa: ARGHWTSGNEQF
v_gene: TRBV6-1; CDR3aa: ASSELTGNDEQY
v_gene: TRBV11-2; CDR3aa: ASSFLYNEQF
v_gene: TRBV6-6; CDR3aa: ASSPGGTRQQF
v_gene: TRBV7-3; CDR3aa: ASSLMGLYNSPLH
v_gene: TRBV10-3; CDR3aa: AISEGQIQETQY
v_gene: TRBV10-1; CDR3aa: ASSEIGVSVNEQY
v_gene: TRBV4-1; CDR3aa: ASSQEPRWGGTEAF
v_gene: TRBV9; CDR3aa: ASSARTDTQY
v_gene: TRBV5-4; CDR3aa: ASSPPGQRTDTQY
v_gene: TRBV11-1; CDR3aa: ASSSYSGGYT
v_gene: TRBV19; CDR3aa: ASSLDPGKMNTEAF
v_gene: TRBV19; CDR3aa: ASSIGGTVTEAF
v_gene: TRBV5-8; CDR3aa: ASSLGTLNQPQH
v_gene: TRBV27; CDR3aa: ASSGIGTNNEQF
v_gene: TRBV7-6; CDR3aa: ASSWGGIDTQY
v_gene: TRBV2; CDR3aa: ASSESSGGDTSTDTQY